These 25 T cell receptor beta chains were sequenced from one sample in a study of response to subunit inactivated influenza vaccine (dated by TCRdb to 2017 to 2018). The method was RT-PCR. Sequencing was carried out with an Illumina HiSeq 2500. TCRdb trimmed public reads at Q25 via fastp, called clones via MiXCR and kept in-frame beta chains. Entries that share a CDR3 protein sequence are merged under the most common genes and DNA. This sample lists about 700,000 distinct CDR3 sequences; around 13% were detected once. Together, the top ten hold around 6.5% of the sample. This specimen consisted of PBMCs from blood, obtained around two weeks before vaccination. These receptors were collected from a man in his fifties or sixties who received an inactivated influenza vaccine. Donor details come from another sample of the same person, matched by shared clones.

This clonotype has only a few counts. The genes are TRBV4-3 and TRBJ2-5; 7 bases map to TRBD1. Germline assignment: CDR1 LGHNA and CDR2 YSLEER. Losses at the gene ends were 5 bases for V and 6 bases for J; bases not matched to a gene: 6. The CDR3 extends over 13 amino acids. For the CDR3, the DNA is TGCGCCAGCAGCATGACAGGGCGAAAGACCCAGTACTTC. Translated, it gives CASSMTGRKTQYF.

This clonotype was picked up many times. The genes are TRBV7-3 and TRBJ2-3; D is unclear. The CDR3 totals 17 residues. Trimming took off 2 bases at V and 6 bases at J, with 21 bases between the two ends. Germline-derived CDR1 and CDR2 are SGHTA and FQGTGA. CDR3: CASSLDGGPPGMDTQYF. The CDR3 DNA follows: TGTGCCAGCAGCTTAGACGGCGGTCCCCCTGGGATGGATACGCAGTATTTT. Full variable domain (missing parts from reference TRBV7-3 and TRBJ2-3): GAGVSQTPSNKVTEKGKYVELRCDPISGHTALYWYRQSLGQGPEFLIYFQGTGAADDSGLPNDRFFAVRPEGSVSTLKIQRTERGDSAVYLCASSLDGGPPGMDTQYFGPGTRLTVL.

This clonotype was detected many times. V gene TRBV4-3 combines with J gene TRBJ2-7; the D gene could be TRBD1 or TRBD2 (5 bases each). The CDR3 runs 14 residues. V was trimmed by 4 bases and J by 3 bases, leaving 13 bases between them. Germline-derived CDR1 and CDR2 are LGHNA and YSLEER. The CDR3 DNA is TGCGCCAGCAGCCCGAGGGCAGGGAACTACGAGCAGTACTTC. Residues: CASSPRAGNYEQYF.

This clonotype was observed a few times. The J gene is TRBJ2-1, the V gene TRBV29-1, with 14 bases identical to TRBD2. Germline V gene sequence: CDR1 SQVTM, CDR2 ANQGSEA. CDR3 size: 12 residues. Trimming removed 6 bases from V and 13 bases from J; junction bases left unmatched: 5. This chain's CDR3 is CSVAGTSGSQFF. CDR3 bases: TGCAGCGTAGCAGGGACTAGCGGGAGTCAGTTCTTC.

V and J are TRBV2 and TRBJ2-7, with D uncertain. CDR1 SNHLY and CDR2 FYNNEI come from the germline V gene. V shed 8 bases and J shed 3 bases, with 11 bases lying between them. CDR3 length: 12 amino acids. In DNA, the CDR3 is TGTGCCAGCTCCGTCACCTACTACGAGCAGTACTTC. This gives the protein CASSVTYYEQYF.

This sequence joins TRBV12-3 or TRBV12-4 and TRBJ2-3; no firm D call. The length of the CDR3 is 14 residues. Trimming took 9 bases from V and 0 from J, leaving 13 bases between them. The CDR3 nucleotides are TGTGCCAGTAAGCTTGGGGTTAGCACAGATACGCAGTATTTT. It translates to CASKLGVSTDTQYF.

This clonotype came up many times. The DNA for the CDR3 is TGTGCCAGCAGCGCACAGGGATATAGCAATCAGCCCCAGCATTTT. Translated, it gives CASSAQGYSNQPQHF. The chain recombines TRBV7-2 with TRBJ1-5; a weak D match, TRBD1 (6 bases). Trimming removed 5 bases from V and 0 bases from J, with 11 bases in between. The CDR3 covers 15 residues. Per germline, CDR1 SGHTA and CDR2 FQGNSA.

V gene TRBV7-2 combines with J gene TRBJ1-2, with 9 nucleotides matching TRBD1. CDR1 is SGHTA and CDR2 is FQGNSA in the germline V gene. The CDR3 sequence is 14 residues long. V shed 2 bases, J shed 6 bases, and the junction held 4 bases outside the gene matches. The CDR3 here is CASSLSGQGNGYTF. The CDR3 DNA reads TGTGCCAGCAGCTTATCGGGACAGGGTAATGGCTACACCTTC.

The gene calls are TRBV20-1 and TRBJ1-1; 7 nucleotides match TRBD1. V was pared by 0 bases and J by 2 bases, with 3 bases of the junction left unmatched. Germline V gene sequence: CDR1 DFQATT, CDR2 SNEGSKA (reference sequence). The CDR3 is made up of 14 amino acids. The CDR3 sequence: CSARDQGGNTEAFF. In nucleotides, the CDR3 is TGCAGTGCTAGAGATCAGGGGGGAAACACTGAAGCTTTCTTT.

The chain couples TRBV30 to TRBJ1-6; weak D call: TRBD1 (5 bases). This CDR3 region has 12 residues. Germline CDR1 is GTSNPN and CDR2 is SVGIG (reference sequence). Trimming removed 3 bases from V and 15 bases from J, with 15 bases in between. This CDR3 reads CAWRTKGLHLHF. For the CDR3, the DNA is TGTGCCTGGAGGACAAAGGGACTGCACCTCCACTTT.

This clonotype appeared many times. The gene calls are TRBV12-3 or TRBV12-4 and TRBJ2-5, with a possible D match to TRBD2 (5 bases). The CDR3 runs 14 residues. The V end lost 4 bases, the J end lost 1 base, and 10 bases lay between the germline ends. The CDR3 DNA reads as TGTGCCAGCAGTTCCGGACTCACCCAAGAGACCCAGTACTTC. Protein product: CASSSGLTQETQYF.

The chain joins TRBV7-3 to TRBJ2-1; perhaps D is TRBD1 or TRBD2 (6 bases each). The CDR3 is 20 residues long. CDR1 is SGHTA and CDR2 is FQGTGA in the germline V gene. V was clipped by 1 base and J by 0 bases, with 22 bases between them. CDR3 sequence reads: CASSLKRRAKGGSSYNEQFF. DNA of the CDR3: TGTGCCAGCAGCTTAAAGAGGAGGGCCAAGGGGGGAAGCTCCTACAATGAGCAGTTCTTC.

This chain uses TRBV27 with TRBJ2-6, with 11 nucleotides matching TRBD2. From germline, CDR1 is MNHEY and CDR2 SMNVEV (reference sequence). The trim removed 5 bases at V and 2 bases at J, leaving 8 bases unmatched. The CDR3 length is 18 residues. This chain's CDR3 is CASSLLTSGGAGANVLTF. The CDR3 DNA sequence: TGTGCCAGCAGTCTCCTTACTAGCGGGGGCGCTGGGGCCAACGTCCTGACTTTC. Full variable domain (outside the CDR3, taken from reference TRBV27 and TRBJ2-6): EAQVTQNPRYLITVTGKKLTVTCSQNMNHEYMSWYRQDPGLGLRQIYYSMNVEVTDKGDVPEGYKVSRKEKRNFPLILESPSPNQTSLYFCASSLLTSGGAGANVLTFGAGSRLTVL.

This clonotype was observed a few times. The rearrangement links TRBV7-3 to TRBJ2-7, with 7 bases that match TRBD2. Germline loops: CDR1 SGHTA, CDR2 FQGTGA. Unmatched junction bases numbered 3, after V lost 1 base and J lost 3 bases. This CDR3 contains 14 residues. CDR3 sequence: CASSLSGSGYEQYF. CDR3 sequence (DNA): TGTGCCAGCAGCTTAAGCGGGAGCGGCTACGAGCAGTACTTC.

This clonotype occurred a few times. V usage is TRBV25-1 and J usage is TRBJ1-5, with D perhaps TRBD1 (5 bases). Between the trimmed V and J ends, which lost 3 bases and 11 bases, there was a span of 14 bases. Per the germline V gene, CDR1 is MGHDK and CDR2 is SYGVNS. The CDR3 sequence is 13 residues long. Here the CDR3 reads CASSERGRSSQHF. For the CDR3, the DNA is TGTGCCAGCAGTGAGAGGGGCAGATCATCCCAGCATTTT.

Here the CDR3 reads CASSQSLTSTDTQYF. The CDR3 DNA is TGTGCCAGCAGCCAATCTCTAACTAGCACAGATACGCAGTATTTT. This sequence joins TRBV14 and TRBJ2-3; D is ambiguous. CDR3 length equals 15 residues. The V gene lost 2 bases and the J gene lost 0 bases, with 9 bases spanning the gap. Germline values: CDR1 SGHDN, CDR2 FVKESK.

This clonotype was picked up a small number of times. The chain recombines TRBV7-8 with TRBJ1-5, with D tentatively TRBD1 (5 bases). CDR1 and CDR2 (germline): SGHVS, FQNEAQ. This CDR3 contains 13 residues. Trimming left V 1 base short and J 6 bases short, with 7 bases between. In nucleotides, the CDR3 is TGTGCCAGCAGCTTAGAGACAGTTCAGCCCCAGCATTTT. Translated: CASSLETVQPQHF.

The V and J genes are TRBV29-1 and TRBJ2-1; D is unresolved. With 7 bases removed from V and 6 bases from J, the gap between germline ends came to 16 bases. From germline, CDR1 is SQVTM and CDR2 ANQGSEA. This CDR3 region has 13 residues. The CDR3 sequence is CSGLGLSANEQFF. CDR3 nucleotide sequence: TGCAGCGGCTTGGGGTTATCGGCCAATGAGCAGTTCTTC.

The V call is TRBV9, the J call TRBJ2-1, with 10 bases lining up with TRBD2. The V segment lost 0 bases and the J segment 6 bases; nucleotides outside the gene matches: 3. The CDR3 extends over 15 amino acids. The germline gives CDR1 SGDLS, CDR2 YYNGEE. The CDR3 DNA is TGTGCCAGCAGCGTAGTACTAGCGGGGACCAATGAGCAGTTCTTC. Translation: CASSVVLAGTNEQFF. Based on the CDR3 plus reference TRBV9 and TRBJ2-1, the full variable domain is DSGVTQTPKHLITATGQRVTLRCSPRSGDLSVYWYQQSLDQGLQFLIQYYNGEERAKGNILERFSAQQFPDLHSELNLSSLELGDSALYFCASSVVLAGTNEQFFGPGTRLTVL.

There are a few counts of this clonotype. This rearrangement joins TRBV7-9 to TRBJ2-5; D gene unclear. This CDR3 has 14 residues. Germline V gives CDR1 SEHNR, CDR2 FQNEAQ (reference sequence). V was trimmed by 2 bases and J by 2 bases, leaving 9 bases between them. DNA of the CDR3: TGTGCCAGCAGCTTAACTCAACCGCAAGAGACCCAGTACTTC. Protein: CASSLTQPQETQYF.

CDR3 sequence reads: CASTFRGVDTQYF. CDR3 in DNA: TGTGCCAGCACCTTTAGGGGGGTGGATACGCAGTATTTT. The chain carries TRBV12-3 or TRBV12-4 and TRBJ2-3; D could derive from TRBD1 or TRBD2 (6 bases each). CDR3 length equals 13 residues. Trimming pared 7 bases from V and 6 bases from J, leaving 14 bases between.

There are a few counts of this clonotype. The chain joins TRBV7-9 to TRBJ2-7; D call uncertain. V was trimmed by 4 bases and J by 3 bases, leaving 10 bases between them. CDR3 size: 13 residues. Germline-derived CDR1 and CDR2 are SEHNR and FQNEAQ (reference sequence). CDR3 DNA: TGTGCCAGCAGCTCAACACCAGACTACGAGCAGTACTTC. Residues: CASSSTPDYEQYF.

In its sample, this clonotype was seen a few times. The chain couples TRBV7-2 to TRBJ2-1; D gene ambiguous. V lost 0 bases and J 0 bases, leaving 9 bases between the germline ends. Germline V lookup: CDR1 SGHTA, CDR2 FQGNSA. The CDR3 has 16 residues. The CDR3 here is CASSLAGYGSYNEQFF. The CDR3 region has the DNA TGTGCCAGCAGCTTAGCAGGGTACGGCTCCTACAATGAGCAGTTCTTC. The whole variable domain, remainder taken from reference TRBV7-2 and TRBJ2-1, is GAGVSQSPSNKVTEKGKDVELRCDPISGHTALYWYRQSLGQGLEFLIYFQGNSAPDKSGLPSDRFSAERTGGSVSTLTIQRTQQEDSAVYLCASSLAGYGSYNEQFFGPGTRLTVL.

This clonotype showed up just once. The CDR3 is CASSSAGDNSYNEQFF. The CDR3, as DNA: TGTGCCAGCAGTTCAGCGGGAGATAACTCCTACAATGAGCAGTTCTTC. The rearrangement joins TRBV28 to TRBJ2-1, with 8 bases fitting TRBD2. Germline V gene lookup returns CDR1 MDHEN and CDR2 SYDVKM. The CDR3 spans 16 residues. V lost 4 bases and J lost 0; bases outside the gene matches: 5.

This clonotype was counted ten times or more. The rearrangement joins TRBV12-3 or TRBV12-4 to TRBJ2-5; tentative D call: TRBD1 (6 bases). V was trimmed by 0 bases and J by 2 bases, leaving 7 bases between them. The CDR3 covers 14 residues. The CDR3 here is CASSLAGHQETQYF. CDR3 sequence (DNA): TGTGCCAGCAGTTTAGCGGGACATCAAGAGACCCAGTACTTC.